The 20 T cell receptor beta chains below all came from one sample that was sequenced in a study of metastatic and nonmetastatic thyroid tumors. No treatment of any kind had been given to any patient before thyroid surgery. TCRdb re-called the PCR reads through MiXCR. The table lists approximately 21,000 clones, around 30% of them singletons, with approximately 21% in the top ten. Sequencing input: blood. The receptors here all came from a female donor with papillary thyroid cancer or a benign thyroid nodule (not recorded which). Some clones in this sample may be carry-over from other donors' samples.

This clone was recorded many times. It may be a read error: a sequence one base away is much more abundant. The chain recombines TRBV5-1 with TRBJ2-1; D gene uncertain. This CDR3 is 15 amino acids long. CDR1 and CDR2 from the germline V gene are SGHRS and YFSETQ. CDR3 protein: CASSLMGISYNEQLF. CDR3 bases: TGCGCCAGCAGCTTGATGGGAATCTCCTACAATGAGCAGCTCTTC.

This clone was counted many times. This chain joins TRBV11-3 and TRBJ2-3, with D hard to call. V lost 5 bases and J lost 2, with 17 bases in between. CDR1 is SGHNT, CDR2 YENEEA, per germline. The CDR3 length is 16 residues. CDR3 coding DNA: TGTGCCAGCAGCCAAAACACCCCTGGAGACACAGATACGCAGTATTTT. Its protein product is CASSQNTPGDTDTQYF. The whole variable domain, remainder taken from reference TRBV11-3 and TRBJ2-3, is EAGVVQSPRYKIIEKKQPVAFWCNPISGHNTLYWYLQNLGQGPELLIRYENEEAVDDSQLPKDRFSAERLKGVDSTLKIQPAELGDSAVYLCASSQNTPGDTDTQYFGPGTRLTVL.

This clone was detected many times. The chain has TRBV24-1 and TRBJ2-3; 7 positions match TRBD2. This CDR3 has 14 residues. J was trimmed by 6 bases and V by 4 bases; bases with no gene match: 6. CDR1 KGHDR and CDR2 SFDVKD come from the germline V gene. CDR3 region: CATSDITGGDTQYF. CDR3 DNA sequence: TGTGCCACCAGTGACATTACGGGGGGTGATACGCAGTATTTT.

This clone was recorded at least ten times. The chain combines TRBV28 with TRBJ1-3; unclear D gene. Trimming took 6 bases from V and 0 from J, leaving 9 bases between them. The CDR3 loop spans 14 amino acids. Germline assignment: CDR1 MDHEN and CDR2 SYDVKM. The DNA of the CDR3 is TGTGCCAGCAGGCCGTGGGGCTCTGGAAACACCATATATTTT. Its translation: CASRPWGSGNTIYF. The variable domain in full, with the rest retrieved from reference TRBV28 and TRBJ1-3, is DVKVTQSSRYLVKRTGEKVFLECVQDMDHENMFWYRQDPGLGLRLIYFSYDVKMKEKGDIPEGYSVSREKKERFSLILESASTNQTSMYLCASRPWGSGNTIYFGEGSWLTVV.

Ten or more counts support this clone. V usage is TRBV3-1 and J usage is TRBJ2-7; the match to TRBD2 covers 7 bases. The trim removed 1 base at V and 2 bases at J, leaving 5 bases unmatched. CDR3 length: 15 residues. Germline CDR1 and CDR2: LGHDT and YNNKEL (reference sequence). In nucleotides, the CDR3 is TGTGCCAGCAGCCAAGTGCTAGCGGAGACCTACGAGCAGTACTTC. It translates to CASSQVLAETYEQYF.

This chain joins TRBV20-1 and TRBJ2-3, with D perhaps given as TRBD1 or TRBD2 (5 bases each). Trimming removed 1 base at V and 6 bases at J, with 14 bases between. This CDR3 is 14 amino acids long. Looked up from germline, CDR1 is DFQATT and CDR2 is SNEGSKA (reference sequence). CDR3 coding DNA: TGCAGTGCTAGAGTGGGGGTTGGGGAGGATACGCAGTATTTT. Translating it yields CSARVGVGEDTQYF.

The genes are TRBV7-3 and TRBJ2-3, with a possible D match to TRBD2 (5 bases). The CDR3 is 14 residues long. Between the trimmed V and J ends, which lost 3 bases and 5 bases, there was a span of 12 bases. CDR1 is SGHTA and CDR2 is FQGTGA in the germline V gene. CDR3 region: CASSFTGSKDTQYF. As DNA, the CDR3 is TGTGCCAGCAGCTTTACGGGGTCTAAAGATACGCAGTATTTT.

This clone came up many times. This rearrangement joins TRBV28 to TRBJ1-2; D is unresolved. The CDR3 is 15 amino acids. Trimming took 2 bases from V and 4 from J, leaving 14 bases between them. Germline loops: CDR1 MDHEN, CDR2 SYDVKM. Here the CDR3 reads CASSLTTGSLYGYTF. Written as DNA, the CDR3 is TGTGCCAGCAGTTTAACCACCGGGAGCCTCTATGGCTACACCTTC.

This clone appeared many times. The chain carries TRBV28 and TRBJ2-5; no clear D gene. Germline CDR1 is MDHEN and CDR2 is SYDVKM. The CDR3 runs 15 residues. Trimming shortened V by 5 bases and J by 1 base, and 14 bases separated the two germline ends. The CDR3 coding sequence is TGTGCCAGCAGTACCAAAGTGACTCTCCAAGAGACCCAGTACTTC. This translates into CASSTKVTLQETQYF.

This clone was detected a few times. The V call is TRBV6-1, the J call TRBJ2-7; weak D call: TRBD1 (6 bases). The CDR3 is made up of 13 amino acids. V shed 5 bases and J shed 5 bases, with 13 bases lying between them. In germline, CDR1 is MNHNS, CDR2 SASEGT. The DNA of the CDR3 is TGTGCCAGCAGTCGGTACAGGGCCCACGAGCAGTACTTC. Residues: CASSRYRAHEQYF.

This clone appeared many times. The J gene is TRBJ1-1, the V gene TRBV5-1, with D unresolved. V gave up 4 bases and J gave up 3 bases, with 16 bases separating them. The CDR3 loop spans 15 amino acids. Germline loops: CDR1 SGHRS, CDR2 YFSETQ. The CDR3 loop reads CASSPWGGRDTEAFF. DNA for the CDR3: TGCGCCAGCAGCCCGTGGGGAGGGAGGGACACTGAAGCTTTCTTT. Using reference TRBV5-1 and TRBJ1-1 for the parts outside the CDR3, the full variable domain is KAGVTQTPRYLIKTRGQQVTLSCSPISGHRSVSWYQQTPGQGLQFLFEYFSETQRNKGNFPGRFSGRQFSNSRSEMNVSTLELGDSALYLCASSPWGGRDTEAFFGQGTRLTVV.

CDR3 bases: TGTGCCAGCAGTGAATTGCAGTATAATTCACCCCTCCACTTT. Its protein product is CASSELQYNSPLHF. V is TRBV6-1 and J is TRBJ1-6; D unclear. CDR1 and CDR2 (germline): MNHNS, SASEGT. CDR3 length: 14 residues. Trimming removed 2 bases from V and 4 bases from J, with 6 bases in between.

This clone appeared a few times. The chain recombines TRBV2 with TRBJ1-5; D remains ambiguous. Germline CDR1 and CDR2: SNHLY and FYNNEI. There are 15 residues in the CDR3. With 3 bases removed from V and 2 bases from J, the gap between germline ends came to 11 bases. The CDR3: CASSDGVLGNQPQHF. CDR3 in DNA: TGTGCCAGCAGTGATGGGGTTTTAGGCAATCAGCCCCAGCATTTT.

The sample holds many counts of this clone. The chain is built from TRBV28 and TRBJ1-5, with 9 nucleotides matching TRBD1. CDR1 is MDHEN, CDR2 SYDVKM, per germline. The CDR3 is 17 residues long. The junction had 7 bases not matched to a gene; V was cut back by 4 bases and J by 0 bases. The CDR3 nucleotides read TGTGCCAGCAGTTACTTCGGGACAGGGAGTAGCAATCAGCCCCAGCATTTT. Protein: CASSYFGTGSSNQPQHF.

A remark on this clone: One junction end does not reproduce the germline sequence, and a read error may be involved. The chain has TRBV20-1 and TRBJ1-2, with TRBD1 as a possible D gene (5 bases). Looked up from germline, CDR1 is DFQATT and CDR2 is SNEGSKA (reference sequence). This CDR3 has 15 amino acids. The CDR3 nucleotides read TGCAGTGGTAGGCCAACAGGTGGGAATAACTATGGGTACACCTTC. This sequence encodes CSGRPTGGNNYGYTF.

In its sample, this clone was seen many times. The chain combines TRBV7-9 with TRBJ1-1; no clear D. V was pared by 2 bases and J by 2 bases, with 6 bases between. The length of the CDR3 is 13 residues. CDR1 is SEHNR, CDR2 FQNEAQ, per germline (reference sequence). The CDR3 DNA follows: TGTGCCAGCAGCTTAACTGTAAACACTGAAGCTTTCTTT. Translating it yields CASSLTVNTEAFF. The variable domain in full, completed from reference TRBV7-9 and TRBJ1-1, reads DTGVSQNPRHKITKRGQNVTFRCDPISEHNRLYWYRQTLGQGPEFLTYFQNEAQLEKSRLLSDRFSAERPKGSFSTLEIQRTEQGDSAMYLCASSLTVNTEAFFGQGTRLTVV.

This clone was seen many times. The chain recombines TRBV24-1 with TRBJ1-2; D perhaps matches TRBD1 (5 bases). Germline values: CDR1 KGHDR, CDR2 SFDVKD. The CDR3 covers 14 residues. V was pared by 4 bases and J by 8 bases, with 16 bases between. Here the CDR3 reads CATSDPGRGVGYTF. CDR3 nucleotide sequence: TGTGCCACCAGTGACCCTGGACGGGGGGTCGGCTACACCTTC.

This clone was counted at least ten times. The chain employs TRBV2 and TRBJ2-7; D not resolved. Trimming took off 2 bases at V and 7 bases at J, with 9 bases between the two ends. Germline V gives CDR1 SNHLY, CDR2 FYNNEI. The CDR3 is 12 amino acids. Here the CDR3 DNA reads TGTGCCAGCAGTGAATCTGCCTGGGAGCAGTACTTC. This translates into CASSESAWEQYF.

This clone qualifies as medium-sized (0.01 to 0.1%). V and J are TRBV7-2 and TRBJ1-1, with D unclear. The CDR3 runs 15 residues. The V end was cut by 2 bases, the J end by 0 bases, with 10 bases between. The V gene's germline CDR1 is SGHTA and CDR2 FQGNSA. The CDR3 DNA follows: TGTGCCAGCAGCTTATCAGGCCTCGTGAACACTGAAGCTTTCTTT. Amino acids: CASSLSGLVNTEAFF.

The J gene is TRBJ2-7, the V gene TRBV5-1, with 10 bases matching TRBD2. This CDR3 has 14 amino acids. V trimming: 3 bases; J trimming: 2 bases; junction bases outside the gene matches: 2. CDR1 is SGHRS and CDR2 is YFSETQ in the germline V gene. The CDR3 loop is CASSSSGRAYEQYF. The CDR3, as DNA: TGCGCCAGCAGCTCCAGCGGGAGGGCCTACGAGCAGTACTTC.